This T cell receptor beta chain was captured by sequencing in a study of tumor-infiltrating lymphocytes in primary liver carcinoma. TCR beta cDNA was reverse-transcribed from 400 to 500 ng of total RNA. The reaction used a constant-region primer and ProtoScript II reverse transcriptase. It was through three nested multiplex PCR rounds of slightly modified ARM-PCR that TCR beta libraries arose. Investigators reported that the first two PCR rounds, at around 11 cycles each, used TRBV1-TRBV30 forward primers with a C-beta reverse primer. TCRdb re-called the multiplex PCR reads through MiXCR, storing one row per CDR3 protein. The sample carries 150,000 to 200,000 distinct CDR3 sequences, around four fifths recorded once. Co-extraction of both nucleic acids (RNA and DNA) used roughly 20-33 mg of unsorted bulk tissue. As regards this clonotype: Its target is not known. A junction end diverges from the germline sequence, so it may reflect a read error.

Study-wide results and caveats: Tumor-blood pairs (like tumor-adjacent pairs) overlapped less than tumor region pairs did.

The CDR3 is 12 amino acids. Germline V gene data show CDR1 as SGHAT and CDR2 as FQNNGV. Input material: tumor tissue from primary liver carcinoma. The chain combines TRBV11-2 with TRBJ2-5; D unresolved. This clonotype was sampled from a man aged 40-50 years with primary liver carcinoma and hepatitis B virus infection. In nucleotides, the CDR3 is TGTTCCAGCAGTCTAGAGGATGTGGCCCAATACTTC. Encoded protein: CSSSLEDVAQYF.